This passage covers 20 T cell receptor beta chains from one sample sequenced in a study of blood T cells in healthy people across ages. Sample-barcoded 5' priming and a J-beta primer mix drove a second PCR of 7 to 11 cycles. TCRdb re-called the 5' RACE reads with MiXCR, one entry per CDR3 protein. The sample lists over a million distinct CDR3 sequences; more than 35% were seen once. The sequencing input was blood. All receptors derive from a woman aged 55-75 years in good health.

The V and J genes are TRBV5-1 and TRBJ2-1; 10 bases agree with TRBD1. The assigned J gene may be wrong: the sequence end matches TRBJ2-7 better. Germline V gene lookup returns CDR1 SGHRS and CDR2 YFSETQ. The CDR3 is 16 amino acids. CDR3 loop: CASSLVTGGSYNEQYF. CDR3 nucleotide sequence: TGCGCCAGCAGCTTGGTGACAGGGGGCTCCTACAATGAGCAGTACTTC.

J is TRBJ2-3 and V is TRBV30; 8 bases fit TRBD2. The CDR3 runs 16 residues. The germline V gene has CDR1 GTSNPN and CDR2 SVGIG (reference sequence). Trimming took 1 base from V and 4 from J; bases not matched to a gene: 10. CDR3 loop: CAWSAGGLTRADTQYF. The CDR3 DNA is TGTGCCTGGAGTGCGGGGGGGCTTACCAGGGCAGATACGCAGTATTTT.

CDR3 sequence (DNA): TGCGCCAGCAGCGCGCGGAGGAACTACAATGAGCAGTACTTC. Translating it yields CASSARRNYNEQYF. The V call is TRBV5-1, the J call TRBJ2-1; tentatively, D is TRBD2 (5 bases). The J call could be wrong; TRBJ2-7 is a better fit for the DNA end. This CDR3 is built from 14 residues. Germline CDR1 and CDR2: SGHRS and YFSETQ.

The chain employs TRBV20-1 and TRBJ1-1; weak D call: TRBD1 (5 bases). Trimming removed 6 bases from V and 5 bases from J, with 10 bases in between. Germline values: CDR1 DFQATT, CDR2 SNEGSKA (reference sequence). The CDR3 has 11 amino acids. CDR3 residues: CSAIAGTEAFF. The CDR3, as DNA: TGCAGTGCCATCGCAGGGACTGAAGCTTTCTTT.

V and J are TRBV20-1 and TRBJ1-2, with D perhaps TRBD1 (6 bases). V lost 6 bases to trimming and J lost 4 bases, with 15 bases between them. The CDR3 length is 13 residues. Germline CDR1 is DFQATT and CDR2 is SNEGSKA (reference sequence). The CDR3 DNA reads TGCAGTGCCGCAGAACAGGGAGTCTATGGCTACACCTTC. Protein product: CSAAEQGVYGYTF.

This clonotype appeared a few times. The chain is built from TRBV21-1 and TRBJ1-5; the tabulated D call, TRBD1, remains unverified against the DNA. TRBV21-1 is shown as a pseudogene. The CDR3 spans 18 residues. In nucleotides, the CDR3 is TGTGCCAGCAGCAAGCCTACCCCGGGACACGCTTCGGATCAGCCCCAGCATTTT. Protein: CASSKPTPGHASDQPQHF.

The chain joins TRBV5-8 to TRBJ2-7; a possible D gene is TRBD2 (6 bases). The ends were cut back, 3 bases at V and 2 bases at J, with 15 bases in the middle. Germline V gene lookup returns CDR1 SGHTS and CDR2 YDEGEE. CDR3 size: 15 residues. The CDR3 coding sequence is TGTGCCAGCAGCTCCGTACGGGAGAGAGCCTACGAGCAGTACTTC. This gives the protein CASSSVRERAYEQYF.

The rearrangement joins TRBV11-2 to TRBJ2-1; TRBD2 is a possible D gene (5 bases). The germline CDR1 and CDR2 sequences are SGHAT and FQNNGV. This CDR3 has 16 residues. Deletions cut 7 bases from V and 0 bases from J, with 16 bases between. For the CDR3, the DNA is TGTGCCAGCAACCCCGAGGGCCTAAGCTCCTACAATGAGCAGTTCTTC. This codes for CASNPEGLSSYNEQFF.

This CDR3 is CSARLANTGELFF. CDR3 sequence (DNA): TGCAGTGCTAGGCTGGCGAACACCGGGGAGCTGTTTTTT. The genes are TRBV20-1 and TRBJ2-2; D remains ambiguous. This CDR3 is 13 amino acids long. Germline CDR1 and CDR2: DFQATT and SNEGSKA (reference sequence). Deletions cut 3 bases from V and 0 bases from J, with 5 bases between.

In its sample, this clonotype was seen many times. V usage is TRBV27 and J usage is TRBJ2-7; D ambiguous. The CDR3 sequence is 11 residues long. The V gene lost 11 bases and the J gene lost 3 bases, with 11 bases spanning the gap. Germline assignment: CDR1 MNHEY and CDR2 SMNVEV (reference sequence). The CDR3 region has the DNA TGTGCCTCTCAATCCCTCTACGAGCAGTACTTC. Its protein is CASQSLYEQYF.

The chain has TRBV27 and TRBJ2-7, with a tentative D call TRBD1 (6 bases). The CDR3 loop spans 18 amino acids. Germline CDR1 is MNHEY and CDR2 is SMNVEV (reference sequence). V was shortened by 0 bases and J by 6 bases, with 24 bases between the two germline ends. In nucleotides, the CDR3 is TGTGCCAGCAGTTTATCGCAGAGTTGGGGGACACAAAGGGGCGAGCAGTACTTC. Translating it yields CASSLSQSWGTQRGEQYF.

This clonotype was recorded a few times. The rearrangement uses TRBV20-1 and TRBJ2-7, with TRBD2 identical over 8 bases. Trimming removed 0 bases from V and 6 bases from J; junction bases left unmatched: 13. This CDR3 has 16 residues. Germline V gene lookup returns CDR1 DFQATT and CDR2 SNEGSKA (reference sequence). DNA for the CDR3: TGCAGTGCTAGAGAGGGAGCGGGAGCGGGGAGAGCCGAGCAGTACTTC. Its translation: CSAREGAGAGRAEQYF.

The CDR3 DNA follows: TGTGCCAGCAGCTACCACGGGGGGGGCCTCTACGAGCAGTACTTC. Translated: CASSYHGGGLYEQYF. This chain links TRBV7-3 with TRBJ2-7, with 8 bases aligning to TRBD2. The CDR3 is made up of 15 amino acids. Germline CDR1 reads SGHTA; CDR2 reads FQGTGA. The junction had 8 bases not matched to a gene; V was cut back by 4 bases and J by 3 bases.

This clonotype was found a few times. V gene TRBV13 combines with J gene TRBJ2-1, with 9 bases that match TRBD2. CDR1 and CDR2 from the germline V gene are PRHDT and FYEKMQ (reference sequence). The trim removed 5 bases at V and 6 bases at J, leaving 5 bases unmatched. This CDR3 spans 14 amino acids. The CDR3 reads CASSLGLAINEQFF. The CDR3 DNA follows: TGTGCCAGCAGCCTCGGACTAGCGATCAATGAGCAGTTCTTC.

There are a few counts of this clonotype. J is TRBJ1-2 and V is TRBV6-5; TRBD1 matches at 11 bases. The CDR3 consists of 15 residues. The V and J ends lost 6 bases and 8 bases, in that order; junction bases with no gene match: 11. Germline CDR1 and CDR2: MNHEY and SVGAGI. The CDR3 DNA is TGTGCCAGCAGACACCCGGGACAGGGGGGTCGAGGCTACACCTTC. Amino acid sequence: CASRHPGQGGRGYTF.

The rearrangement links TRBV7-2 to TRBJ2-1; D unclear. Deletions cut 1 base from V and 14 bases from J, with 9 bases between. The CDR3 has 11 residues. Germline V lookup: CDR1 SGHTA, CDR2 FQGNSA. CDR3 sequence reads: CASSLGPPEFF. The DNA for the CDR3 is TGTGCCAGCAGCTTAGGGCCCCCGGAGTTCTTC.

The sample holds one count of this clonotype. The rearrangement uses TRBV20-1 and TRBJ2-1; D uncertain. The CDR3 covers 11 residues. V dropped 5 bases and J dropped 5 bases, with 7 bases sitting between them. The germline V gene has CDR1 DFQATT and CDR2 SNEGSKA (reference sequence). As DNA, the CDR3 is TGCAGTGCTGCTACTCACAATGAGCAGTTCTTC. Protein sequence: CSAATHNEQFF.

The chain recombines TRBV2 with TRBJ1-6; D not certain. V was shortened by 3 bases and J by 0 bases, with 9 bases between the two germline ends. This CDR3 region has 16 residues. Germline loops: CDR1 SNHLY, CDR2 FYNNEI. CDR3 in amino acids: CASSDWVGSYNSPLHF. Here the CDR3 DNA reads TGTGCCAGCAGTGATTGGGTTGGCTCCTATAATTCACCCCTCCACTTT.

This clonotype occurred a few times. The rearrangement links TRBV27 to TRBJ2-3; unclear D gene. Germline CDR1 reads MNHEY; CDR2 reads SMNVEV (reference sequence). This CDR3 comprises 15 residues. V lost 3 bases, J lost 0 bases, and 10 bases lay in between. In DNA form, the CDR3 reads TGTGCCAGCAGTTTTGTAGGCAGAAGCACAGATACGCAGTATTTT. It is translated as CASSFVGRSTDTQYF.

The CDR3 is CATTDRRKETQYF. CDR3 nucleotide sequence: TGTGCCACGACCGACAGGAGGAAGGAGACCCAGTACTTC. This chain links TRBV10-3 with TRBJ2-5; maybe TRBD1 (6 bases). In germline, CDR1 is ENHRY, CDR2 SYGVKD. V was pared by 10 bases and J by 5 bases, with 17 bases between. The CDR3 is made up of 13 amino acids.